Given below is one T cell receptor beta chain in context. The antigen is undetermined. The sample is drawn from a study of T cells in Graves' hyperthyroidism and ophthalmopathy. Study background: Peripheral blood sampling occurred at initial diagnosis, before any treatment. Study-wide results and caveats: Ophthalmopathy prediction by the model preceded onset by a median approximately 6.1 months. In the blood, most expanded thyroid clonotypes above 0.001 appeared as well.

Authors of the study amplified TCR beta CDR3 regions from RNA transcripts. Researchers ran a first-round RT-PCR on the TCR CDR3 using the HTBI primer set. TCRdb processed the multiplex PCR reads anew with MiXCR; each CDR3 protein has one entry. The sample shows some 620,000 distinct CDR3 sequences, roughly 15% of them seen only once. The CDR3 loop spans 15 amino acids. Germline CDR1 and CDR2: SGDLS and YYNGEE. The clonotype originates from a woman aged 25 to 39 with Graves' hyperthyroidism. The chain recombines TRBV9 with TRBJ2-2; D might be TRBD2 (5 bases). The specimen sequenced was blood. The CDR3 sequence is CATLGEAADPGELFF. The DNA for the CDR3 is TGTGCTACCCTTGGGGAAGCGGCGGATCCCGGGGAGCTGTTTTTT.